The 14 T cell receptor beta chains given below trace back to one sample, sequenced in a study of T cell responses to AZD1222 COVID-19 vaccine. TCRdb's copy holds only in-frame clones and misses some; the assay was immunoSEQ multiplex PCR. The table records 100,000 to 150,000 clones, approximately 91% of them present only once. Specimen: peripheral blood, collected 28 days after the second AZD1222 dose. These receptors were obtained from an adult who received the AZD1222 COVID-19 vaccine.

The rearrangement links TRBV3-1 (or the pseudogene TRBV3-2) to TRBJ2-1; a weak D match, TRBD1 (6 bases). Germline V gene sequence: CDR1 LGHDT, CDR2 YNNKEL (reference sequence). This CDR3 is 14 amino acids long. V lost 3 bases and J lost 0, with 6 bases in between. CDR3 protein: CASSQDSSYNEQFF. CDR3 sequence (DNA): TGTGCCAGCAGCCAGGACAGCTCCTACAATGAGCAGTTCTTC.

This chain uses TRBV27 with TRBJ1-1, with a weak D call TRBD1 (5 bases). With 3 bases removed from V and 0 bases from J, the gap between germline ends came to 11 bases. The CDR3 loop spans 15 amino acids. CDR1 and CDR2 (germline): MNHEY, SMNVEV (reference sequence). In DNA, the CDR3 is TGTGCCAGCAGTTTTTCGGGGGACTTGAACACTGAAGCTTTCTTT. Amino acid sequence: CASSFSGDLNTEAFF.

V usage is TRBV11-2 and J usage is TRBJ1-2, with D unresolved. CDR1 is SGHAT and CDR2 is FQNNGV in the germline V gene. V was trimmed by 0 bases and J by 4 bases, leaving 6 bases between them. This CDR3 spans 13 amino acids. The CDR3 coding sequence is TGTGCCAGCAGCTTAGACAGGTTCTATGGCTACACCTTC. This codes for CASSLDRFYGYTF. Together with reference TRBV11-2 and TRBJ1-2, the CDR3 gives the full variable domain: EAGVAQSPRYKIIEKRQSVAFWCNPISGHATLYWYQQILGQGPKLLIQFQNNGVVDDSQLPKDRFSAERLKGVDSTLKIQPAKLEDSAVYLCASSLDRFYGYTFGSGTRLTVV.

This chain uses TRBV29-1 with TRBJ1-2; D gene uncertain. The CDR3 runs 13 residues. Germline V gene sequence: CDR1 SQVTM, CDR2 ANQGSEA. Trimming stripped 4 bases from V and 2 bases from J, with 11 bases between. The CDR3 reads CSVVRALNYGYTF. CDR3 nucleotides: TGCAGCGTTGTACGTGCACTAAACTATGGCTACACCTTC. Combining the CDR3 with reference TRBV29-1 and TRBJ1-2 gives the whole variable domain SAVISQKPSRDICQRGTSLTIQCQVDSQVTMMFWYRQQPGQSLTLIATANQGSEATYESGFVIDKFPISRPNLTFSTLTVSNMSPEDSSIYLCSVVRALNYGYTFGSGTRLTVV.

The V call is TRBV28, the J call TRBJ1-6, with a weak D call TRBD1 (6 bases). The CDR3 extends over 15 amino acids. V shed 2 bases and J shed 9 bases, with 14 bases lying between them. The germline V gene encodes CDR1 MDHEN and CDR2 SYDVKM. The CDR3 DNA is TGTGCCAGCAGTTTACGGGGGGCGGGGGCTTCACCCCTCCACTTT. Its protein is CASSLRGAGASPLHF.

The J gene is TRBJ2-6, the V gene TRBV19; D remains ambiguous. Germline V lookup: CDR1 LNHDA, CDR2 SQIVND (reference sequence). Trimming took off 3 bases at V and 0 bases at J, with 6 bases between the two ends. The CDR3 has 15 amino acids. CDR3 loop: CASSIPNSGANVLTF. The DNA for the CDR3 is TGTGCCAGTAGTATTCCCAACTCTGGGGCCAACGTCCTGACTTTC.

This clone showed up just once. The chain couples TRBV7-9 to TRBJ1-2; tentative D call: TRBD1 (6 bases). The CDR3 is made up of 14 amino acids. The germline V gene encodes CDR1 SEHNR and CDR2 FQNEAQ (reference sequence). Deletions cut 5 bases from V and 6 bases from J, with 16 bases between. The CDR3 protein is CASSRSQGLDGYTF. The CDR3 DNA follows: TGTGCCAGCAGCAGAAGCCAGGGGTTGGATGGCTACACCTTC.

The chain uses TRBV30 and TRBJ1-3, with unresolved D. The CDR3 has 12 residues. Germline V gives CDR1 GTSNPN, CDR2 SVGIG (reference sequence). V lost 4 bases, J lost 2 bases, and 6 bases lay in between. The CDR3 spells CAWTRPGNTIYF. The CDR3 DNA follows: TGTGCCTGGACCAGACCTGGAAACACCATATATTTT.

The J gene is TRBJ1-3, the V gene TRBV7-6, with TRBD1 matching 9 bases. The CDR3 spans 16 residues. After removal of 3 bases from V and 4 bases from J, the junction contained 7 bases not matched to a gene. Germline V gene data show CDR1 as SGHVS and CDR2 as FNYEAQ. The CDR3 region has the DNA TGTGCCAGCAGCTTGAGACAGGGGGACGGAGGAAACACCATATATTTT. It yields the protein CASSLRQGDGGNTIYF. Full variable domain (missing parts from reference TRBV7-6 and TRBJ1-3): GAGVSQSPRYKVTKRGQDVALRCDPISGHVSLYWYRQALGQGPEFLTYFNYEAQQDKSGLPNDRFSAERPEGSISTLTIQRTEQRDSAMYRCASSLRQGDGGNTIYFGEGSWLTVV.

This CDR3 is CASGPRGGGYTEAFF. The CDR3 region has the DNA TGTGCTAGTGGTCCTCGGGGAGGGGGCTACACTGAAGCTTTCTTT. The chain joins TRBV12-5 to TRBJ1-1, with 7 bases fitting TRBD1. Looked up from germline, CDR1 is LGHNT and CDR2 is FRNRAP. The ends lost 5 bases at V and 3 bases at J; junction bases unmatched: 9. The CDR3 is made up of 15 amino acids.

The chain is built from TRBV4-1 and TRBJ1-2, with 8 bases that match TRBD1. V trimming: 0 bases; J trimming: 7 bases; junction bases outside the gene matches: 4. The CDR3 loop spans 14 amino acids. Per germline, CDR1 MGHRA and CDR2 YSYEKL. Here the CDR3 DNA reads TGCGCCAGCAGCCAAGACCAGGGGGCGCGTGGCTACACCTTC. Protein product: CASSQDQGARGYTF.

The chain has TRBV4-2 and TRBJ2-2; TRBD2 matches at 11 bases. The V gene's germline CDR1 is LGHNA and CDR2 YNFKEQ. The CDR3 extends over 16 amino acids. V lost 0 bases to trimming and J lost 7 bases; unmatched junction nucleotides: 4. The CDR3 loop is CASSQDVTSGIGELFF. For the CDR3, the DNA is TGTGCCAGCAGCCAAGACGTGACTAGCGGGATCGGGGAGCTGTTTTTT.

This clone was observed a single time. This chain connects TRBV29-1 to TRBJ2-7, with 12 bases identical to TRBD2. The CDR3 spans 12 residues. Unmatched junction bases numbered 9, after V lost 6 bases and J lost 12 bases. Germline V gene lookup returns CDR1 SQVTM and CDR2 ANQGSEA. The CDR3 loop reads CSVSGTSGLRYF. The CDR3 bases are TGCAGCGTGTCTGGGACTAGCGGGCTTAGGTACTTC.

V usage is TRBV11-2 and J usage is TRBJ1-3; D is uncertain. In germline, CDR1 is SGHAT, CDR2 FQNNGV. The CDR3 extends over 11 amino acids. The V end lost 7 bases, the J end lost 11 bases, and 12 bases lay between the germline ends. CDR3 sequence (DNA): TGTGCCAGCACCCACGACCGTGCCATATATTTT. It is translated as CASTHDRAIYF.